This T cell receptor beta chain derives from a study of high-grade serous ovarian cancer treatment subgroups. Tumor samples were taken before definitive surgery or chemotherapy. Profiling relied on immunoSEQ multiplex PCR, and the TCRdb table lists in-frame clones only, not all of them. The table has about 5,500 clones, 80% seen once; the top ten hold approximately 8.9%. This CDR3 has 14 amino acids. The V and J ends lost 4 bases and 10 bases respectively, with 17 bases between them. The germline gives CDR1 LGHNA, CDR2 YNFKEQ. The sample was tumor tissue. V and J are TRBV4-2 and TRBJ2-1; perhaps TRBD2 as D (6 bases). This TCR came from a human donor with high-grade serous ovarian cancer. The CDR3: CASSPSPGLQEQFF. CDR3 DNA: TGTGCCAGCAGCCCAAGCCCGGGACTTCAGGAGCAGTTCTTC.